This TCR beta chain was identified in a study of T cells in Graves' hyperthyroidism and ophthalmopathy. As for the study in general: Sampling of peripheral blood happened at initial diagnosis, prior to any treatment.

What was amplified from RNA transcripts were TCR beta CDR3 regions. The TCR CDR3 first-round RT-PCR relied on the HTBI primer set. TCRdb analysed the multiplex PCR reads with MiXCR anew, one entry per CDR3 protein. The table has around 700,000 distinct CDR3 sequences, around 20% seen once; the top ten hold 16%. A remark on this clonotype: The antigen remains undetermined.

Findings and caveats of the study: Among clonotypes expanded in thyroid above 0.001, most were also found in blood.

Diagnostic decisions used clinical symptoms, serum thyroxine and TRAb, thyroid ultrasound and orbital computed tomography. Germline CDR1 reads MGHRA; CDR2 reads YSYEKL. Unmatched junction bases numbered 7, after V lost 1 base and J lost 1 base. The CDR3 totals 16 residues. The clonotype was recovered from a woman in her 50s with Graves' hyperthyroidism that later progressed to Graves' ophthalmopathy. Sequencing used blood. V and J are TRBV4-1 and TRBJ2-7, with 7 bases matching TRBD2. In DNA form, the CDR3 reads TGCGCCAGCAGCCAAGCGGGGCACGGGAGGTCCTACGAGCAGTACTTC. Translation: CASSQAGHGRSYEQYF.